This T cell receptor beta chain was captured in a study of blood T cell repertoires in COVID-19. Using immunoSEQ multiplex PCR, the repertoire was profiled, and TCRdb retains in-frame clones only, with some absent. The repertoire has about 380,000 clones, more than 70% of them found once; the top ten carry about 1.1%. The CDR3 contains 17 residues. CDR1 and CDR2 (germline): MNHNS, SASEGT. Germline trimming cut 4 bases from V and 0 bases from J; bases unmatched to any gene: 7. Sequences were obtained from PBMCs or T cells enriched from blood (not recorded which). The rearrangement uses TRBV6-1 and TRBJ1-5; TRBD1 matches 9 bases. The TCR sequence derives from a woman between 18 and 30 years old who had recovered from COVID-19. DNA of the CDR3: TGTGCCAGCAGTGCTTTCGGGGGACAGGGTAGCAATCAGCCCCAGCATTTT. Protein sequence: CASSAFGGQGSNQPQHF.